The 16 T cell receptor beta chains reported below all come from one sample, sequenced in a study of OX40 agonist ivuxolimab in advanced cancers. The protocol was immunoSEQ multiplex PCR, while the TCRdb copy is restricted to in-frame clones and leaves out a portion. This table has under 90,000 clones, almost 85% appearing once. The sequencing used CD4+ or CD8+ T cells sorted from blood, collected in a trial of the OX40 agonist ivuxolimab. These receptors were collected from an adult with an advanced solid tumor such as melanoma, head and neck, liver or kidney cancer.

V gene TRBV7-2 combines with J gene TRBJ2-1; D is unclear. Germline V gives CDR1 SGHTA, CDR2 FQGNSA. CDR3 size: 14 residues. The V gene lost 1 base and the J gene lost 0 bases, with 4 bases spanning the gap. The CDR3 bases are TGTGCCAGCAGCTTAGTTGGCTCCTACAATGAGCAGTTCTTC. This sequence encodes CASSLVGSYNEQFF.

The chain employs TRBV4-1 and TRBJ2-5; 8 bases map to TRBD1. Judging by the DNA end, TRBJ2-7 fits better; the J call may be wrong. The germline CDR1 and CDR2 sequences are MGHRA and YSYEKL. The CDR3 consists of 16 residues. CDR3 sequence reads: CASSQDPVRGLYEQYF. CDR3 in DNA: TGCGCCAGCAGCCAAGATCCCGTCAGGGGGCTCTACGAGCAGTACTTC.

The rearrangement joins TRBV2 to TRBJ1-1; 8 nucleotides agree with TRBD1. The CDR3 consists of 14 residues. CDR1 and CDR2 from the germline V gene are SNHLY and FYNNEI. The V gene end was trimmed by 6 bases and the J gene end by 1 base; junction bases not matched to a gene: 4. The CDR3 bases are TGTGCCAGCAGCAACGGACAGGGGAACACTGAAGCTTTCTTT. Residues: CASSNGQGNTEAFF.

The CDR3 DNA is TGTGCCTGGAGTGTGACAAGCAATCAGCCCCAGCATTTT. This encodes CAWSVTSNQPQHF. The chain has TRBV30 and TRBJ1-5; D remains ambiguous. CDR1 and CDR2 from the germline V gene are GTSNPN and SVGIG (reference sequence). This CDR3 region has 13 residues. V lost 0 bases and J 1 base, leaving 4 bases between the germline ends. The complete variable domain, with remaining parts taken from reference TRBV30 and TRBJ1-5, reads SQTIHQWPATLVQPVGSPLSLECTVEGTSNPNLYWYRQAAGRGLQLLFYSVGIGQISSEVPQNLSASRPQDRQFILSSKKLLLSDSGFYLCAWSVTSNQPQHFGDGTRLSIL.

This chain uses TRBV12-2 with TRBJ2-1; whether TRBD2, the table's D call, matches the DNA was not checked. TRBV12-2 corresponds to a pseudogene. This CDR3 spans 17 amino acids. Here the CDR3 DNA reads TGTGCAAGTCGCTTAGATAGTAGGGCGGGAGATAGCAATGAGCAGTTCTTC. It translates to CASRLDSRAGDSNEQFF.

The chain carries TRBV4-2 and TRBJ2-7; the match to TRBD2 covers 10 bases. The CDR3 is 16 amino acids. Germline CDR1 LGHNA, CDR2 YNFKEQ. V was pared by 0 bases and J by 1 base, with 3 bases of the junction left unmatched. As DNA, the CDR3 is TGTGCCAGCAGCCAAGAGGGGACTAGCGCGTCCTACGAGCAGTACTTC. It encodes CASSQEGTSASYEQYF.

The rearrangement joins TRBV10-3 to TRBJ2-7; 7 bases are a match to TRBD1. The junction had 10 bases not matched to a gene; V was cut back by 6 bases and J by 5 bases. The CDR3 has 14 residues. Germline V gene sequence: CDR1 ENHRY, CDR2 SYGVKD. The CDR3 DNA follows: TGTGCCATCAGAGACAGGGTCTCGATGGACGAGCAGTACTTC. This translates into CAIRDRVSMDEQYF.

The V and J genes are TRBV29-1 and TRBJ1-2, with 8 bases that match TRBD1. CDR3 size: 12 residues. The J segment lost 7 bases and the V segment lost 3 bases, leaving 4 bases of the junction unmatched. Per the germline V gene, CDR1 is SQVTM and CDR2 is ANQGSEA. DNA of the CDR3: TGCAGCGTTGAGGGGACAGGTGGTGGCTACACCTTC. Translated: CSVEGTGGGYTF.

The genes are TRBV28 and TRBJ1-1; tentatively, D is TRBD1 (6 bases). V was cut by 8 bases and J by 10 bases, with 17 bases left in between. This CDR3 has 12 amino acids. Germline V gene data show CDR1 as MDHEN and CDR2 as SYDVKM. The CDR3 loop reads CASSRGGTGAFF. The CDR3 bases are TGTGCCAGCTCAAGGGGGGGAACGGGAGCTTTCTTT.

J is TRBJ1-4 and V is TRBV7-9; D not certain. Germline V gene sequence: CDR1 SEHNR, CDR2 FQNEAQ (reference sequence). V was trimmed by 4 bases and J by 7 bases, leaving 10 bases between them. This CDR3 has 13 residues. The CDR3 region is CASSSIRSEKLFF. The CDR3 region has the DNA TGTGCCAGCAGCTCCATCCGAAGTGAAAAACTGTTTTTT.

The chain has TRBV7-2 and TRBJ2-1, with D maybe TRBD1 (6 bases). The CDR3 consists of 15 residues. CDR1 and CDR2 (germline): SGHTA, FQGNSA. V shed 4 bases and J shed 7 bases, with 17 bases lying between them. CDR3 DNA sequence: TGTGCCAGCAGCTCGGACTCACTAAGGGGGAATGAGCAGTTCTTC. As protein: CASSSDSLRGNEQFF.

The rearrangement links TRBV29-1 to TRBJ1-5, with D tentatively TRBD1 (5 bases). The CDR3 has 12 amino acids. Per germline, CDR1 SQVTM and CDR2 ANQGSEA. Trimming took off 4 bases at V and 4 bases at J, with 8 bases between the two ends. Written as DNA, the CDR3 is TGCAGCGTTGGGGGGAGGAATCAGCCCCAGCATTTT. Encoded protein: CSVGGRNQPQHF.

This chain connects TRBV14 to TRBJ1-4, with D maybe TRBD1 (5 bases). The CDR3 length is 18 residues. Deletions cut 4 bases from V and 6 bases from J, with 24 bases between. CDR1 is SGHDN and CDR2 is FVKESK in the germline V gene. CDR3 DNA sequence: TGTGCCAGCAGCCTAGTCCGGGACGCTCCGTTCGGGGATGAAAAACTGTTTTTT. It is translated as CASSLVRDAPFGDEKLFF.

The chain joins TRBV2 to TRBJ2-3, with 8 bases identical to TRBD2. J lost 0 bases, V lost 8 bases, and 4 bases had no gene match. Germline CDR1 and CDR2: SNHLY and FYNNEI. The CDR3 spans 14 residues. CDR3 bases: TGTGCCAGCGGACTAGCCTCAAGCACAGATACGCAGTATTTT. Translation: CASGLASSTDTQYF.

The chain recombines TRBV27 with TRBJ2-7; D gene unclear. This CDR3 has 14 residues. Germline V gene sequence: CDR1 MNHEY, CDR2 SMNVEV (reference sequence). Between the trimmed V and J ends, which lost 5 bases and 2 bases, there was a span of 13 bases. For the CDR3, the DNA is TGTGCCAGCAGTCCAACCCGACGGACCTACGAGCAGTACTTC. It is translated as CASSPTRRTYEQYF.

The chain couples TRBV7-2 to TRBJ2-1; 9 nucleotides agree with TRBD2. CDR1 and CDR2 from the germline V gene are SGHTA and FQGNSA. This CDR3 has 15 residues. With 2 bases clipped from V and 3 bases from J, the junction kept 2 bases outside the gene matches. The CDR3: CASSLRRGGYNEQFF. CDR3 DNA: TGTGCCAGCAGCTTAAGGCGGGGGGGCTACAATGAGCAGTTCTTC.